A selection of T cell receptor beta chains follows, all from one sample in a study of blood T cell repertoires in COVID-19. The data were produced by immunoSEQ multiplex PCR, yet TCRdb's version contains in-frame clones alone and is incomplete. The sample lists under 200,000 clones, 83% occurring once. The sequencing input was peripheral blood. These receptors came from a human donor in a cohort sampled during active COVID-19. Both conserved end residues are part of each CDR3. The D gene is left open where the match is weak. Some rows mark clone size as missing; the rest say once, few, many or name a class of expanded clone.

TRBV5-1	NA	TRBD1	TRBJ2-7	CASSLGRTGFNEQYF	TGCGCCAGCAGCTTGGGGCGGACAGGGTTCAACGAGCAGTACTTC
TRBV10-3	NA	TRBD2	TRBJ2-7	CAISDGLAGGYEQYF	TGTGCCATCAGTGATGGGCTAGCGGGAGGCTACGAGCAGTACTTC
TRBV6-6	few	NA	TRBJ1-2	CASSSPSTTRRFGYTF	TGTGCCAGCAGTTCCCCAAGCACAACAAGGAGGTTTGGCTACACCTTC
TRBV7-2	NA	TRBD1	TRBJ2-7	CASTNLYGDRGYEQYF	TGTGCCAGCACTAATTTATATGGGGACAGGGGTTACGAGCAGTACTTC
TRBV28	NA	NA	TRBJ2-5	CASSLIGRGPETQYF	TGTGCCAGCAGTTTGATTGGAAGGGGTCCTGAGACCCAGTACTTC
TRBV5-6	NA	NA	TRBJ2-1	CASSLESAGLYNEQFF	TGTGCCAGCAGCTTGGAGTCGGCAGGTCTTTACAATGAGCAGTTCTTC
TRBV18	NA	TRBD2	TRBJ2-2	CASSPPPAGRETGELFF	TGTGCCAGCTCACCACCCCCAGCGGGAAGGGAGACCGGGGAGCTGTTTTTT
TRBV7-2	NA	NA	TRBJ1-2	CASSLGRNYGYTF	TGTGCCAGCAGCTTAGGCAGAAACTATGGCTACACCTTC
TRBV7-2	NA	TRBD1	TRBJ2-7	CASSLGDRVHEQYF	TGTGCCAGCAGCTTGGGGGACAGGGTCCACGAGCAGTACTTC
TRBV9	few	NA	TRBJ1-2	CASSVDQGYGYTF	TGTGCCAGCAGCGTAGACCAGGGCTATGGCTACACCTTC
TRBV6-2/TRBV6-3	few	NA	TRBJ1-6	CASSYSEAYNSPLHF	TGTGCCAGCAGTTACTCGGAGGCCTATAATTCACCCCTCCACTTT
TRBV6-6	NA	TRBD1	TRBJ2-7	CASSWDRGWVGEQYF	TGTGCCAGCAGTTGGGACAGGGGATGGGTAGGGGAGCAGTACTTC
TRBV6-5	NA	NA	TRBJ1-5	CASSSGKQPQHF	TGTGCCAGCAGTTCCGGGAAACAGCCCCAGCATTTT
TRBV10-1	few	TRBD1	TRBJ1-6	CASRDSLNSPLHF	TGCGCCAGCCGGGACAGTCTCAATTCACCCCTCCACTTT
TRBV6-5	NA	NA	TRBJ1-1	CASSTQGGAFF	TGTGCCAGCAGTACCCAGGGCGGCGCTTTCTTT
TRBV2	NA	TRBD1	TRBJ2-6	CASKKDRAGANVLTF	TGTGCCAGCAAGAAAGACAGGGCTGGGGCCAACGTCCTGACTTTC
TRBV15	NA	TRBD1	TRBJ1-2	CATSRSPGQGNYGYTF	TGTGCCACCAGCAGATCCCCGGGACAGGGGAACTATGGCTACACCTTC
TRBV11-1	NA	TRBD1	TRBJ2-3	CASSNGQGGTDTQYF	TGTGCCAGCAGCAACGGACAGGGTGGCACAGATACGCAGTATTTT
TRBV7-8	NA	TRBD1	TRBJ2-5	CASSLGTAPWETQYF	TGTGCCAGCAGCTTGGGGACAGCTCCTTGGGAGACCCAGTACTTC
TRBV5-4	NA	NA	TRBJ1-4	CATQQGGGSATNEKLFF	TGTGCCACCCAACAGGGAGGGGGATCGGCAACTAATGAAAAACTGTTTTTT
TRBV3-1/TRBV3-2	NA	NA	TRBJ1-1	CASRLVGGTYTEAFF	TGTGCCAGCAGACTGGTCGGAGGGACGTACACTGAAGCTTTCTTT
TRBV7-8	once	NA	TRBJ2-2	CASSSGGIPTGELFF	TGTGCCAGCAGCTCAGGAGGGATCCCCACCGGGGAGCTGTTTTTT
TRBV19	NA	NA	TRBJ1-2	CASSTEQVQVGYTF	TGTGCCAGTAGTACCGAACAGGTTCAGGTTGGCTACACCTTC
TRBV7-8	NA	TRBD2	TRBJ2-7	CASSLNSGRVSYEQYF	TGTGCCAGCAGCTTGAATAGCGGGAGGGTCTCCTACGAGCAGTACTTC
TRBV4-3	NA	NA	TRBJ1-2	CASSQDVIENYGYTF	TGCGCCAGCAGCCAAGATGTAATAGAGAACTATGGCTACACCTTC
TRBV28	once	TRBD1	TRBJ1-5	CASSFSDRGREPQHF	TGTGCCAGCAGTTTTTCCGACAGGGGTAGGGAGCCCCAGCATTTT
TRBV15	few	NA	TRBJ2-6	CATSRDRSSGANVLTF	TGTGCCACCAGCAGAGATCGGAGCTCTGGGGCCAACGTCCTGACTTTC